This T cell receptor beta chain was captured by sequencing in a study of blood T cells in healthy people across ages. This clonotype was observed once. The antigen is undetermined. Total RNA, at least 5.5 micrograms per sample, came from PBMCs. The authors ran a second PCR of about 7 to 11 cycles using a sample-barcoded 5' primer and a J-beta primer mix. Each CDR3 protein gets one entry after TCRdb re-called the 5' RACE reads with MiXCR. The sample carries under 1,000,000 distinct CDR3 sequences, about 36% recorded once. Study-wide results and caveats: Because sorting was not performed, PBMCs prevented conclusive naive versus antigen-experienced comparison. Measured against age, TCR beta diversity per million T cells decreased in a roughly linear manner.

This receptor was obtained from a man aged 18 to 35 in good health. Sequencing was performed on blood.

As DNA, the CDR3 is TGTGCCAGCAGCGTTGGGACAGGGCCAGGGACCCAGTACTTC. Translated, it gives CASSVGTGPGTQYF. V is TRBV2 and J is TRBJ2-5; 9 nucleotides align to TRBD1. Germline lookup yields CDR1 SNHLY and CDR2 FYNNEI. After removal of 6 bases from V and 7 bases from J, the junction contained 9 bases not matched to a gene. The CDR3 is 14 amino acids.